The sequence of this TCR beta chain was determined in a study of T cell responses to AZD1222 COVID-19 vaccine. V shed 0 bases and J shed 4 bases, with 16 bases lying between them. Per the germline V gene, CDR1 is MNHNS and CDR2 is SASEGT. The CDR3 spans 17 residues. In regard to this clone: As yet, its antigen is unknown.

TCRdb's copy holds only in-frame clones and misses some; the assay was immunoSEQ multiplex PCR. The sample includes around 120,000 clones, 65% to 90% of them seen just once. Overall study results and limits: Vaccine-associated CD4 TCRs spanned spike, dominant at 160-218 and 743-854.

The rearrangement uses TRBV6-1 and TRBJ1-3; D gene unclear. The clonotype originates from an adult in good health. The specimen comprised peripheral blood, sampled on day 0 of AZD1222 vaccination. CDR3 DNA: TGTGCCAGCAGTGAAGCGTTAGGCAGAGCCGGGGGAAACACCATATATTTT. As protein: CASSEALGRAGGNTIYF.